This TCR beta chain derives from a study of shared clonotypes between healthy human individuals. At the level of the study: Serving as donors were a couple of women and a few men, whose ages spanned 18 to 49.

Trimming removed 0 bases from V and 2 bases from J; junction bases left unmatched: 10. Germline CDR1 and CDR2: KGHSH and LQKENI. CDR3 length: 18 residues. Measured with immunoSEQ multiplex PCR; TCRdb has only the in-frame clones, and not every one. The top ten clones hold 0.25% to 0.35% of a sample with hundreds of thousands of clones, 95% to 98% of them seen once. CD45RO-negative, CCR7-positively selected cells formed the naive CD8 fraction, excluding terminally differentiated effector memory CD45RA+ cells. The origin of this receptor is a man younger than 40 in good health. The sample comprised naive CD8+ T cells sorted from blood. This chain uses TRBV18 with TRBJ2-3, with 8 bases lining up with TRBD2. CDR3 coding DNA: TGTGCCAGCTCACCACCGAACGAGCTAGCGGGTATCACAGATACGCAGTATTTT. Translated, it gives CASSPPNELAGITDTQYF.